These 30 T cell receptor beta chains were all obtained from the same sample, sequenced in a study of cytomegalovirus exposure and HLA in healthy donors. 60 Vbeta and 13 Jbeta primers were used in PCR. Generated by immunoSEQ multiplex PCR, the TCRdb table keeps only in-frame clones and is missing some. In the table there are 110,000 to 150,000 clones, over 70% of which are singletons. The sequencing input was PBMCs. The receptors shown here come from a woman between 35 and 50 years old in good health and CMV-seronegative.

The chain combines TRBV6-1 with TRBJ2-2; D might be TRBD2 (6 bases). CDR1 is MNHNS and CDR2 is SASEGT in the germline V gene. V lost 8 bases and J lost 1, with 11 bases in between. This CDR3 spans 14 amino acids. CDR3 amino acids: CASGGGVNTGELFF. The CDR3 bases are TGTGCCAGCGGTGGCGGGGTGAACACCGGGGAGCTGTTTTTT.

This clone was recorded once. The chain couples TRBV30 to TRBJ1-1; 7 bases map to TRBD1. Trimming cost V 1 base and J 2 bases; bases outside gene matches: 7. CDR1 GTSNPN and CDR2 SVGIG come from the germline V gene (reference sequence). The CDR3 length is 15 residues. The CDR3: CAWSALDRSNTEAFF. The CDR3 nucleotides read TGTGCCTGGAGTGCGTTGGACAGGTCTAACACTGAAGCTTTCTTT.

The CDR3 sequence: CASSILGTVLNTEAFF. The CDR3 nucleotides are TGTGCCAGTAGTATCCTCGGGACAGTCTTGAACACTGAAGCTTTCTTT. The chain links TRBV19 to TRBJ1-1; 7 bases line up with TRBD1. CDR3 size: 16 residues. The germline V gene has CDR1 LNHDA and CDR2 SQIVND (reference sequence). The V gene end was trimmed by 3 bases and the J gene end by 0 bases; junction bases not matched to a gene: 7.

The chain employs TRBV19 and TRBJ1-5; 8 bases are a match to TRBD1. The CDR3 covers 16 residues. Germline V lookup: CDR1 LNHDA, CDR2 SQIVND (reference sequence). The junction had 4 bases not matched to a gene; V was cut back by 3 bases and J by 0 bases. CDR3 DNA: TGTGCCAGTAGTATTCAGGGGGCGGGTAGCAATCAGCCCCAGCATTTT. It is translated as CASSIQGAGSNQPQHF.

Of note for this clone: Germline and junction disagree at one end, which may indicate a read error. The chain uses TRBV30 and TRBJ1-5; D call uncertain. The CDR3 is 13 amino acids. The germline gives CDR1 GTSNPN, CDR2 SVGIG (reference sequence). The CDR3 nucleotides read TGTGCCTGGAGTGTTTCTAGCGATCAGCCCCAGCATTTT. This gives the protein CAWSVSSDQPQHF.

The gene calls are TRBV11-2 and TRBJ2-7, with D perhaps TRBD1 (5 bases). The germline V and J ends were trimmed by 0 bases and 6 bases, with 9 bases remaining between them. The CDR3 runs to 13 residues. Germline CDR1 SGHAT, CDR2 FQNNGV. The CDR3 is CASSLDPGREQYF. In nucleotides, the CDR3 is TGTGCCAGCAGCTTAGATCCAGGGCGCGAGCAGTACTTC.

The chain uses TRBV4-1 and TRBJ1-1; D call uncertain. The V end lost 0 bases, the J end lost 0 bases, and 11 bases lay between the germline ends. CDR3 size: 16 residues. Germline CDR1 is MGHRA and CDR2 is YSYEKL. The CDR3 loop is CASSQEVRGMNTEAFF. The CDR3 DNA follows: TGCGCCAGCAGCCAAGAAGTCCGGGGAATGAACACTGAAGCTTTCTTT.

This chain joins TRBV18 and TRBJ1-6, with 7 bases matching TRBD1. The germline V gene has CDR1 KGHSH and CDR2 LQKENI. CDR3 length equals 14 residues. Losses at the gene ends were 6 bases for V and 7 bases for J; bases not matched to a gene: 6. The CDR3: CASSPGTANSPLHF. CDR3 nucleotide sequence: TGTGCCAGCTCCCCCGGGACAGCCAATTCACCCCTCCACTTT.

The chain has TRBV5-1 and TRBJ1-2; TRBD1 aligns across 11 bases. Per the germline V gene, CDR1 is SGHRS and CDR2 is YFSETQ. CDR3 size: 16 residues. Trimming took 3 bases from V and 4 from J; bases not matched to a gene: 8. CDR3 amino acids: CASSSGTGGTSYGYTF. The CDR3 DNA is TGCGCCAGCAGCTCCGGGACAGGGGGGACGTCCTATGGCTACACCTTC.

This clone was observed a few times. The chain uses TRBV25-1 and TRBJ2-1, with a weak D call TRBD1 (6 bases). The CDR3 is 14 residues long. The germline gives CDR1 MGHDK, CDR2 SYGVNS. Trimming pared 8 bases from V and 0 bases from J, leaving 11 bases between. CDR3 residues: CASRDISSYNEQFF. Here the CDR3 DNA reads TGTGCCAGCCGGGACATAAGCTCCTACAATGAGCAGTTCTTC.

The J gene is TRBJ2-3, the V gene TRBV6-5, with unresolved D. From germline, CDR1 is MNHEY and CDR2 SVGAGI. The CDR3 is 13 residues long. Trimming left V 5 bases short and J 2 bases short, with 8 bases between. In DNA, the CDR3 is TGTGCCAGCAGTCCTAGATACACAGATACGCAGTATTTT. Translation gives CASSPRYTDTQYF.

The V gene is TRBV7-9, the J gene TRBJ1-2; TRBD1 might be the D (5 bases). The CDR3 extends over 14 amino acids. CDR1 and CDR2 from the germline V gene are SEHNR and FQNEAQ (reference sequence). V was trimmed by 7 bases and J by 4 bases, leaving 16 bases between them. The CDR3 here is CASIQRGGVYGYTF. The CDR3 coding sequence is TGTGCCAGCATCCAACGTGGGGGGGTCTATGGCTACACCTTC.

This chain joins TRBV5-1 and TRBJ1-2, with D tentatively TRBD1 (5 bases). Per germline, CDR1 SGHRS and CDR2 YFSETQ. This CDR3 contains 15 residues. The ends were cut back, 4 bases at V and 6 bases at J, with 19 bases in the middle. The CDR3 here is CASSLGVARTNGYTF. CDR3 in DNA: TGCGCCAGCAGCCTGGGGGTAGCCCGGACAAATGGCTACACCTTC. Using reference TRBV5-1 and TRBJ1-2 for the parts outside the CDR3, the full variable domain is KAGVTQTPRYLIKTRGQQVTLSCSPISGHRSVSWYQQTPGQGLQFLFEYFSETQRNKGNFPGRFSGRQFSNSRSEMNVSTLELGDSALYLCASSLGVARTNGYTFGSGTRLTVV.

The chain recombines TRBV29-1 with TRBJ2-2, with 10 positions matching TRBD1. Germline CDR1 reads SQVTM; CDR2 reads ANQGSEA. The CDR3 has 15 amino acids. V was pared by 6 bases and J by 3 bases, with 7 bases of the junction left unmatched. This chain's CDR3 is CSVVWTGGYTGELFF. CDR3 sequence (DNA): TGCAGCGTAGTGTGGACAGGGGGGTACACCGGGGAGCTGTTTTTT.

The gene calls are TRBV9 and TRBJ2-5, with TRBD2 identical over 7 bases. Per the germline V gene, CDR1 is SGDLS and CDR2 is YYNGEE. Trimming at V came to 0 bases and at J to 2 bases, leaving 4 bases not matched to a gene. The length of the CDR3 is 15 residues. The chain's CDR3 is CASSVDWGGQETQYF. In DNA, the CDR3 is TGTGCCAGCAGCGTAGATTGGGGGGGACAAGAGACCCAGTACTTC.

The V gene is TRBV27, the J gene TRBJ2-7; possible D gene TRBD2, 5 bases. Between the trimmed V and J ends, which lost 1 base and 4 bases, there was a span of 14 bases. The germline V gene encodes CDR1 MNHEY and CDR2 SMNVEV (reference sequence). The CDR3 totals 15 residues. Written as DNA, the CDR3 is TGTGCCAGCAGTTTATACGGAGGCCTCTCGTACGAGCAGTACTTC. Translation: CASSLYGGLSYEQYF.

This clone was detected a few times. The V and J genes are TRBV11-2 and TRBJ1-1; 7 nucleotides agree with TRBD1. V shed 5 bases, J shed 5 bases, and the junction held 11 bases outside the gene matches. The germline V gene encodes CDR1 SGHAT and CDR2 FQNNGV. This CDR3 is built from 15 residues. CDR3 nucleotides: TGTGCCAGCAGCCCCTGGACAGGCGCGAATACTGAAGCTTTCTTT. Translating it yields CASSPWTGANTEAFF.

The chain links TRBV12-5 to TRBJ2-3; 8 positions agree with TRBD2. The length of the CDR3 is 15 residues. Germline V gene lookup returns CDR1 LGHNT and CDR2 FRNRAP. Trimming at V came to 6 bases and at J to 2 bases, leaving 7 bases not matched to a gene. The CDR3 loop is CASGPPSGYTDTQYF. The CDR3 coding sequence is TGTGCTAGTGGCCCGCCTAGCGGGTACACAGATACGCAGTATTTT.

The rearrangement joins TRBV6-1 to TRBJ1-2; 12 bases are shared with TRBD1. This CDR3 contains 15 residues. CDR1 and CDR2 (germline): MNHNS, SASEGT. The junction had 6 bases not matched to a gene; V was cut back by 4 bases and J by 6 bases. DNA for the CDR3: TGTGCCAGCAGTGTTACGGGACAGGGGGCGGATGGCTACACCTTC. This gives the protein CASSVTGQGADGYTF.

The sample holds one count of this clone. The rearrangement joins TRBV29-1 to TRBJ2-3; TRBD1 might be the D (6 bases). V was trimmed by 7 bases and J by 8 bases, leaving 19 bases between them. CDR1 and CDR2 from the germline V gene are SQVTM and ANQGSEA. The CDR3 is 13 residues long. In nucleotides, the CDR3 is TGCAGCGGACTTGGCAGGGGAAGGGGTACGCAGTATTTT. This gives the protein CSGLGRGRGTQYF.

The genes are TRBV10-3 and TRBJ1-5; possibly TRBD1 for D (6 bases). V was cut by 6 bases and J by 6 bases, with 9 bases left in between. CDR1 and CDR2 (germline): ENHRY, SYGVKD. There are 12 residues in the CDR3. Written as DNA, the CDR3 is TGTGCCATCAGCACAGGGAGTCAGCCCCAGCATTTT. It is translated as CAISTGSQPQHF.

The genes are TRBV14 and TRBJ2-7; D unresolved. The ends were cut back, 1 base at V and 6 bases at J, with 4 bases in the middle. Germline V gives CDR1 SGHDN, CDR2 FVKESK. The CDR3 sequence is 11 residues long. CDR3 region: CASSQGAEQYF. CDR3 nucleotides: TGTGCCAGCAGCCAAGGAGCCGAGCAGTACTTC.

This chain connects TRBV27 to TRBJ1-5, with TRBD1 matching over 7 bases. V lost 5 bases, J lost 6 bases, and 7 bases stayed unmatched. This CDR3 has 14 residues. Germline-derived CDR1 and CDR2 are MNHEY and SMNVEV (reference sequence). The CDR3 DNA follows: TGTGCCAGCAGTCACAGGGGCCCCTCTCAGCCCCAGCATTTT. Translated: CASSHRGPSQPQHF.

The CDR3 DNA reads as TGTGCCAGCAGTTTTATGGTCAGATTGAACACTGAAGCTTTCTTT. Amino acids: CASSFMVRLNTEAFF. The chain links TRBV27 to TRBJ1-1; D is uncertain. This CDR3 has 15 amino acids. The V gene's germline CDR1 is MNHEY and CDR2 SMNVEV (reference sequence). V was shortened by 3 bases and J by 0 bases, with 11 bases between the two germline ends.

This chain uses TRBV6-1 with TRBJ2-7; D is undetermined. V was pared by 0 bases and J by 2 bases, with 11 bases between. CDR1 MNHNS and CDR2 SASEGT come from the germline V gene. This CDR3 region has 15 residues. The CDR3 nucleotides are TGTGCCAGCAGTGAAGCAATTGGGCTGGCCTACGAGCAGTACTTC. Its translation is CASSEAIGLAYEQYF.

The rearrangement links TRBV25-1 to TRBJ1-5; D may be TRBD1 (5 bases). Per the germline V gene, CDR1 is MGHDK and CDR2 is SYGVNS. The CDR3 covers 17 residues. Trimming removed 1 base at V and 0 bases at J, with 13 bases between. The CDR3 loop is CASSESQATYSNQPQHF. The CDR3 DNA sequence: TGTGCCAGCAGTGAATCACAGGCTACCTATAGCAATCAGCCCCAGCATTTT.

This rearrangement joins TRBV27 to TRBJ1-6; 10 nucleotides line up with TRBD1. The length of the CDR3 is 18 residues. Germline assignment: CDR1 MNHEY and CDR2 SMNVEV (reference sequence). The V and J ends lost 6 bases and 9 bases, in that order; junction bases with no gene match: 17. The CDR3 reads CASSLLSPRQGAGSPLHF. CDR3 bases: TGTGCCAGCAGCCTCTTATCCCCGAGACAGGGGGCGGGTTCACCCCTCCACTTT.

The chain recombines TRBV6-1 with TRBJ2-7, with TRBD1 identical over 9 bases. Per germline, CDR1 MNHNS and CDR2 SASEGT. The CDR3 is made up of 15 amino acids. J lost 3 bases, V lost 8 bases, and 11 bases had no gene match. The CDR3 loop is CASSSSGTGIYEQYF. Written as DNA, the CDR3 is TGTGCCAGCTCCTCTTCCGGGACAGGGATCTACGAGCAGTACTTC.

The chain recombines TRBV5-1 with TRBJ1-1; D not resolved. Trimming cost V 2 bases and J 4 bases, with 15 bases left between them. The CDR3 is 15 amino acids. Germline loops: CDR1 SGHRS, CDR2 YFSETQ. The CDR3 sequence: CASSFSLPSSTEAFF. As DNA, the CDR3 is TGCGCCAGCAGCTTCTCCCTTCCTTCCAGCACTGAAGCTTTCTTT.

In the case of this clone: One junction end does not reproduce the germline sequence, and a read error may be involved. V and J are TRBV13 and TRBJ1-2, with a possible D match to TRBD1 (6 bases). The CDR3 is 17 amino acids. In germline, CDR1 is PRHDT, CDR2 FYEKMQ (reference sequence). CDR3 residues: CASSLGLDSPPNYGHTF. The CDR3 DNA reads as TGTGCCAGCAGCTTAGGGCTGGACAGCCCCCCGAACTATGGCCACACCTTC.